Reported below is one T cell receptor (beta chain). Antigen unknown. The sample holds other DNA sequences that translate to the same CDR3. The V gene end was trimmed by 4 bases and the J gene end by 3 bases; junction bases not matched to a gene: 3. The CDR3 is 14 amino acids. Germline-derived CDR1 and CDR2 are SNHLY and FYNNEI. The data were taken from a study of shared clonotypes between healthy human individuals. General observations from the study: Sharing across four donors was seen in 4.5% to 6.5% of naive CD4 clonotypes. Naive subsets generally had larger estimated richness than memory subsets.

In replicate PCRs of sorted subsets, roughly 200 ng DNA, about 30,000 T cell genomes, was used. Clones were sequenced by immunoSEQ multiplex PCR, and TCRdb holds only the in-frame ones, with some missing. The sample records hundreds of thousands of clones, around 72% being singletons. The genes are TRBV2 and TRBJ2-3; 8 bases map to TRBD1. The clonotype comes from a woman in her thirties in good health. The source material was memory CD4+ T cells sorted from blood. Subset of the sample: CD45RA-negative fraction. The CDR3: CASSGQGRTDTQYF. DNA for the CDR3: TGTGCCAGCAGTGGACAGGGGAGGACAGATACGCAGTATTTT.